The T cell receptor (beta chain) described here comes from a study of spatial heterogeneity in lung cancer. Time point: sample taken at primary tumor resection. Unsorted whole RNA from tumor, nontumor lung or frozen PBMC underwent sequencing. TCRdb reprocessed the 5' RACE reads with MiXCR, giving one entry per CDR3 protein. The sample lists 95,000 or so distinct CDR3 sequences; roughly 10% were seen once. The CDR3 is made up of 15 amino acids. The germline CDR1 and CDR2 sequences are MDHEN and SYDVKM. V dropped 6 bases and J dropped 2; count of bases not matched to a gene: 3. The sequence was obtained from a male donor with early-stage non-small cell lung cancer. The chain joins TRBV28 to TRBJ1-6; 8 nucleotides match TRBD1. Sequenced material: PBMCs, taken at surgery. CDR3 bases: TGTGCCAGCAGCAAGACAGGGGCCTATAATTCACCCCTCCACTTT. Translated, it gives CASSKTGAYNSPLHF.